The next 30 T cell receptor beta chains were all read from a single sample in a study of vaccination effects on CD4 cells after COVID-19. Only in-frame clones appear in the TCRdb table, and some are missing; sequencing was by immunoSEQ multiplex PCR. The sample shows more than 20,000 clones, around 69% of them seen only once. ViraFEST used viral peptide pools to expand antigen-specific CD4+ T cells before sequencing. Following culture for about 11 days, CD4+ T cells were isolated. It was two doses of either the BNT162b2 or mRNA-1273 vaccine that participants received. Antigens for these TCRs are unknown. The starting material was CD4+ T cells from PBMCs cultured with HCoV-229E spike peptides, obtained after COVID-19 vaccination. The receptors shown here come from a human donor who received a COVID-19 vaccine.

This clone was counted only a few times. The CDR3 here is CASRVAMNTEAFF. DNA for the CDR3: TGTGCCAGCAGGGTAGCCATGAACACTGAAGCTTTCTTT. This chain uses TRBV18 with TRBJ1-1; D uncertain. V was cut by 8 bases and J by 0 bases, with 10 bases left in between. CDR1 is KGHSH and CDR2 is LQKENI in the germline V gene. CDR3 length equals 13 residues.

CDR3 bases: TGTGCCAGCAGCTTACATTTTTCGGCGGGGGGACAACAAGAGACCCAGTACTTC. As protein: CASSLHFSAGGQQETQYF. The chain combines TRBV7-8 with TRBJ2-5, with 8 bases identical to TRBD2. The CDR3 consists of 18 residues. Germline CDR1 is SGHVS and CDR2 is FQNEAQ. The V segment lost 2 bases and the J segment 2 bases; nucleotides outside the gene matches: 13.

CDR3 nucleotides: TGTGCCATCAGTGAAGGAGATTCGCGCGAGCAGTTCTTC. Amino acids: CAISEGDSREQFF. The rearrangement joins TRBV10-3 to TRBJ2-1, with unresolved D. Germline V gene data show CDR1 as ENHRY and CDR2 as SYGVKD. Between the trimmed V and J ends, which lost 3 bases and 10 bases, there was a span of 13 bases. The CDR3 is made up of 13 amino acids.

This clone was observed a handful of times. CDR3: CASNSQGFAGELFF. The CDR3 region has the DNA TGTGCCAGCAATTCGCAGGGGTTCGCCGGGGAGCTGTTTTTT. This chain links TRBV6-5 with TRBJ2-2; possibly TRBD1 for D (6 bases). V shed 7 bases and J shed 6 bases, with 15 bases lying between them. Germline V gives CDR1 MNHEY, CDR2 SVGAGI. CDR3 length: 14 residues.

V is TRBV20-1 and J is TRBJ1-2; no firm D call. The CDR3 spans 10 residues. V lost 5 bases, J lost 7 bases, and 8 bases lay in between. CDR1 is DFQATT, CDR2 SNEGSKA, per germline (reference sequence). The CDR3 protein is CSALLSGYTF. In DNA, the CDR3 is TGCAGTGCTCTCCTTAGTGGCTACACCTTC.

This clone was picked up one time. The chain recombines TRBV7-6 with TRBJ2-1; 7 nucleotides agree with TRBD2. The CDR3 spans 16 residues. With V trimmed by 5 bases and J by 5 bases, 12 bases remained unmatched. The germline V gene has CDR1 SGHVS and CDR2 FNYEAQ. In DNA form, the CDR3 reads TGTGCCAGCAGCCGCAGGTTGACTAGCAGAAACAATGAGCAGTTCTTC. Its protein product is CASSRRLTSRNNEQFF. The whole variable domain, filled in from reference TRBV7-6 and TRBJ2-1, reads GAGVSQSPRYKVTKRGQDVALRCDPISGHVSLYWYRQALGQGPEFLTYFNYEAQQDKSGLPNDRFSAERPEGSISTLTIQRTEQRDSAMYRCASSRRLTSRNNEQFFGPGTRLTVL.

This clone was seen a handful of times. The V gene is TRBV18, the J gene TRBJ1-1; TRBD1 might be the D (5 bases). The CDR3 totals 13 residues. CDR1 is KGHSH and CDR2 is LQKENI in the germline V gene. With 6 bases removed from V and 2 bases from J, the gap between germline ends came to 10 bases. The CDR3 DNA reads as TGTGCCAGCTCCCCCGACAGTAACACTGAAGCTTTCTTT. This encodes CASSPDSNTEAFF.

The chain carries TRBV27 and TRBJ2-7; D remains unclear. The CDR3 spans 14 residues. Germline V gives CDR1 MNHEY, CDR2 SMNVEV (reference sequence). The V end lost 4 bases, the J end lost 0 bases, and 10 bases lay between the germline ends. The CDR3 spells CASSSPTVSYEQYF. The DNA of the CDR3 is TGTGCCAGCAGTTCCCCGACGGTCTCCTACGAGCAGTACTTC.

V usage is TRBV7-9 and J usage is TRBJ2-1, with D unclear. Germline CDR1 reads SEHNR; CDR2 reads FQNEAQ (reference sequence). The V and J ends lost 1 base and 5 bases respectively, with 6 bases between them. The CDR3 is 13 residues long. CDR3 nucleotide sequence: TGTGCCAGCAGCTTAGTAGTTGACAATGAGCAGTTCTTC. Translating it yields CASSLVVDNEQFF.

V is TRBV27 and J is TRBJ1-1; unclear D gene. Germline-derived CDR1 and CDR2 are MNHEY and SMNVEV (reference sequence). V was pared by 2 bases and J by 1 base, with 11 bases between. The CDR3 is 15 residues long. CDR3 amino acids: CASSLKSGWNTEAFF. The CDR3 DNA reads TGTGCCAGCAGTTTAAAATCGGGGTGGAACACTGAAGCTTTCTTT.

The rearrangement uses TRBV7-2 and TRBJ2-5; 8 nucleotides align to TRBD2. The V gene's germline CDR1 is SGHTA and CDR2 FQGNSA. This CDR3 spans 17 amino acids. After removal of 1 base from V and 2 bases from J, the junction contained 9 bases not matched to a gene. The CDR3 loop is CASSLGAGGRAQETQYF. Here the CDR3 DNA reads TGTGCCAGCAGCTTAGGCGCGGGAGGCCGAGCGCAAGAGACCCAGTACTTC. Full variable domain (missing parts from reference TRBV7-2 and TRBJ2-5): GAGVSQSPSNKVTEKGKDVELRCDPISGHTALYWYRQSLGQGLEFLIYFQGNSAPDKSGLPSDRFSAERTGGSVSTLTIQRTQQEDSAVYLCASSLGAGGRAQETQYFGPGTRLLVL.

This clone came up a few times. The chain is built from TRBV6-5 and TRBJ1-2; D not certain. The V end was cut by 6 bases, the J end by 8 bases, with 13 bases between. The CDR3 is 12 amino acids. Germline V lookup: CDR1 MNHEY, CDR2 SVGAGI. This CDR3 is CASRASMGGYTF. For the CDR3, the DNA is TGTGCCAGCAGGGCTAGCATGGGAGGCTACACCTTC.

CDR3 nucleotides: TGTGCCAGCAGTTCGCCGGGACAGCTTTCACCCCTCCACTTT. It is translated as CASSSPGQLSPLHF. J is TRBJ1-6 and V is TRBV28; 7 bases agree with TRBD1. The germline V gene encodes CDR1 MDHEN and CDR2 SYDVKM. Trimming cost V 4 bases and J 9 bases; bases outside gene matches: 6. The CDR3 contains 14 residues.

This clone was seen a handful of times. The chain carries TRBV7-2 and TRBJ2-2, with D hard to call. This CDR3 is built from 15 residues. The V gene's germline CDR1 is SGHTA and CDR2 FQGNSA. Trimming removed 5 bases from V and 2 bases from J, with 12 bases in between. CDR3 sequence reads: CASSRAFANTGELFF. The CDR3 DNA follows: TGTGCCAGCAGCCGGGCCTTCGCAAACACCGGGGAGCTGTTTTTT.

The CDR3 protein is CASSIRVFGLAGVMNEQFF. DNA for the CDR3: TGTGCCAGTAGTATACGGGTATTTGGCCTAGCGGGAGTTATGAATGAGCAGTTCTTC. The rearrangement uses TRBV19 and TRBJ2-1, with 10 bases matching TRBD2. From germline, CDR1 is LNHDA and CDR2 SQIVND (reference sequence). This CDR3 contains 19 residues. V was pared by 2 bases and J by 7 bases, with 17 bases of the junction left unmatched. The whole variable domain, remainder taken from reference TRBV19 and TRBJ2-1, is DGGITQSPKYLFRKEGQNVTLSCEQNLNHDAMYWYRQDPGQGLRLIYYSQIVNDFQKGDIAEGYSVSREKKESFPLTVTSAQKNPTAFYLCASSIRVFGLAGVMNEQFFGPGTRLTVL.

The chain carries TRBV19 and TRBJ2-5, with 11 bases fitting TRBD1. V lost 4 bases to trimming and J lost 5 bases; unmatched junction nucleotides: 6. The CDR3 runs to 15 residues. Per germline, CDR1 LNHDA and CDR2 SQIVND (reference sequence). As DNA, the CDR3 is TGTGCCAGTAGTACCGGACAGGGGGCGGGGGAGACCCAGTACTTC. This gives the protein CASSTGQGAGETQYF.

The rearrangement uses TRBV11-3 and TRBJ2-7; TRBD1 matches 7 bases. The CDR3 is made up of 14 amino acids. In germline, CDR1 is SGHNT, CDR2 YENEEA. V gave up 5 bases and J gave up 6 bases; unmatched junction bases: 10. CDR3 region: CASSRNRGDGEQYF. In DNA form, the CDR3 reads TGTGCCAGCAGCCGAAACAGGGGCGACGGCGAGCAGTACTTC.

The V gene is TRBV18, the J gene TRBJ2-3; 11 positions agree with TRBD1. Germline loops: CDR1 KGHSH, CDR2 LQKENI. The J segment lost 5 bases and the V segment lost 3 bases, leaving 4 bases of the junction unmatched. The CDR3 is 15 residues long. CDR3 sequence (DNA): TGTGCCAGCTCACCGCGGACAGGGGGCCTAGATACGCAGTATTTT. Protein: CASSPRTGGLDTQYF.

This clone came up a few times. The CDR3 coding sequence is TGTGCCACCAGTGATGCTTCCGGGGGACGGGAGACCCAGTACTTC. Encoded protein: CATSDASGGRETQYF. The V gene is TRBV24-1, the J gene TRBJ2-5, with a tentative D call TRBD2 (6 bases). Trimming removed 3 bases from V and 5 bases from J, with 15 bases in between. CDR1 is KGHDR, CDR2 SFDVKD, per germline. The CDR3 is 15 residues long.

This chain uses TRBV24-1 with TRBJ2-3; maybe TRBD2 (5 bases). Germline lookup yields CDR1 KGHDR and CDR2 SFDVKD. The CDR3 is 13 residues long. V was cut by 4 bases and J by 8 bases, with 12 bases left in between. Written as DNA, the CDR3 is TGTGCCACCAGTGAGCCTAGCTGGGGTACGCAGTATTTT. This codes for CATSEPSWGTQYF.

The CDR3 spells CASRPTGGGGYTF. The CDR3 DNA is TGTGCCAGCAGGCCCACAGGGGGCGGTGGCTACACCTTC. The chain links TRBV6-4 to TRBJ1-2, with TRBD1 matching 9 bases. The CDR3 contains 13 residues. Germline trimming cut 6 bases from V and 7 bases from J; bases unmatched to any gene: 6. From germline, CDR1 is MRHNA and CDR2 SNTAGT.

The chain carries TRBV5-1 and TRBJ2-2, with 10 bases lining up with TRBD1. Germline loops: CDR1 SGHRS, CDR2 YFSETQ. The CDR3 covers 16 residues. V was clipped by 0 bases and J by 6 bases; unmatched bases: 5. In nucleotides, the CDR3 is TGCGCCAGCAGCTTGGCCGGGACAGGGGTTTCCGGGGAGCTGTTTTTT. This translates into CASSLAGTGVSGELFF.

The V gene is TRBV30, the J gene TRBJ1-2; D is uncertain. The CDR3 runs to 10 residues. Deletions cut 3 bases from V and 3 bases from J, with 2 bases between. CDR1 is GTSNPN, CDR2 SVGIG, per germline (reference sequence). CDR3 coding DNA: TGTGCCTGGAGAGACTATGGCTACACCTTC. This encodes CAWRDYGYTF. The variable domain in full, with the rest retrieved from reference TRBV30 and TRBJ1-2, is SQTIHQWPATLVQPVGSPLSLECTVEGTSNPNLYWYRQAAGRGLQLLFYSVGIGQISSEVPQNLSASRPQDRQFILSSKKLLLSDSGFYLCAWRDYGYTFGSGTRLTVV.

The chain carries TRBV3-1 (or the pseudogene TRBV3-2) and TRBJ1-3, with D perhaps TRBD1 (5 bases). The germline CDR1 and CDR2 sequences are LGHDT and YNNKEL (reference sequence). Trimming took off 3 bases at V and 3 bases at J, with 12 bases between the two ends. The CDR3 sequence is 15 residues long. CDR3 sequence (DNA): TGTGCCAGCAGCCACGAACCAGGGCTTGGAAACACCATATATTTT. Translating gives CASSHEPGLGNTIYF.

This clone was observed once. The chain links TRBV28 to TRBJ1-5; no definite D call. V was cut by 3 bases and J by 1 base, with 19 bases left in between. The CDR3 runs to 18 residues. CDR1 MDHEN and CDR2 SYDVKM come from the germline V gene. The CDR3 region is CASSFQTQRVRSNQPQHF. CDR3 bases: TGTGCCAGCAGTTTTCAAACTCAGAGGGTTAGGAGCAATCAGCCCCAGCATTTT.

This chain uses TRBV23-1 with TRBJ1-6, with D uncertain. TRBV23-1 is identified as an open reading frame with a role that is uncertain. The CDR3 covers 17 residues. V was pared by 0 bases and J by 2 bases, with 11 bases between. CDR3 residues: CASSQSSEITYNSPLHF. The DNA for the CDR3 is TGCGCCAGCAGTCAATCGTCGGAAATAACCTATAATTCACCCCTCCACTTT.

This clone was counted between two and nine times. This rearrangement joins TRBV2 to TRBJ2-7; the match to TRBD2 covers 10 bases. In germline, CDR1 is SNHLY, CDR2 FYNNEI. V gave up 2 bases and J gave up 2 bases; unmatched junction bases: 9. CDR3 size: 17 residues. The CDR3 sequence: CASSETLTSGLTYEQYF. The CDR3 DNA reads as TGTGCCAGCAGTGAAACCCTGACTAGCGGGTTGACCTACGAGCAGTACTTC.

The count of this clone is one. The gene calls are TRBV11-2 and TRBJ1-6; D remains unclear. CDR1 and CDR2 (germline): SGHAT, FQNNGV. The V and J ends lost 4 bases and 7 bases respectively, with 11 bases between them. The CDR3 extends over 14 amino acids. The CDR3 DNA reads as TGTGCCAGCAGCTCCCTTACGGGGAATTCACCCCTCCACTTT. Translation: CASSSLTGNSPLHF.

This rearrangement joins TRBV24-1 to TRBJ1-2, with D uncertain. The length of the CDR3 is 10 residues. CDR1 and CDR2 (germline): KGHDR, SFDVKD. Trimming cost V 8 bases and J 2 bases, with 2 bases left between them. The CDR3 DNA sequence: TGTGCCACCAAGAACTATGGCTACACCTTC. Amino acids: CATKNYGYTF.

This clone has just a few counts. The rearrangement links TRBV29-1 to TRBJ1-5; 11 positions agree with TRBD1. This CDR3 region has 14 residues. V shed 6 bases, J shed 5 bases, and the junction held 6 bases outside the gene matches. Germline V gene sequence: CDR1 SQVTM, CDR2 ANQGSEA. CDR3 bases: TGCAGCGTCGCTGGGACAGGGGGGGATCAGCCCCAGCATTTT. Encoded protein: CSVAGTGGDQPQHF.